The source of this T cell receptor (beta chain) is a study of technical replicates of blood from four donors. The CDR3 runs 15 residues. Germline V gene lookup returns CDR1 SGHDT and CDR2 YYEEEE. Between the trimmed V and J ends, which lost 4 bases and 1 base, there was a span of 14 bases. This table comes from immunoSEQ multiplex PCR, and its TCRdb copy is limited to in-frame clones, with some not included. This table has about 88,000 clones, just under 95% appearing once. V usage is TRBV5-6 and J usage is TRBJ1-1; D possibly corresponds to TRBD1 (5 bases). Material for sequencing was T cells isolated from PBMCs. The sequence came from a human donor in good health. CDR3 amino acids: CASSVSGAANTEAFF. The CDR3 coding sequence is TGTGCCAGCAGCGTAAGCGGGGCCGCGAACACTGAAGCTTTCTTT.